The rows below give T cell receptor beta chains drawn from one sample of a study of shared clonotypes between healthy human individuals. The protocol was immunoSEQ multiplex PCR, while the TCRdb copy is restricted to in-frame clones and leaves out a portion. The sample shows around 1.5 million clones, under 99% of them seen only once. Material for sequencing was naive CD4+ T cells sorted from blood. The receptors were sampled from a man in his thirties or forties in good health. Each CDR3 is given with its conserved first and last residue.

CDR3: CASSRGPGEKLFF
V: TRBV5-4

CDR3: CASSLGAGGNEQYF
V: TRBV5-1

CDR3: CASSTGLAGGTDTQYF
V: TRBV19

CDR3: CASSRGGVNTEAFF
V: TRBV18

CDR3: CASSHFSGRRTDTQYF
V: TRBV4-1

CDR3: CAIRRGNTEAFF
V: TRBV7-2

CDR3: CASSYLSRGTGELFF
V: TRBV6-5

CDR3: CSVGTGLNTEAFF
V: TRBV29-1

CDR3: CASSFSRTGGGNTIYF
V: TRBV5-4

CDR3: CASITDRGNGYTF
V: TRBV2

CDR3: CASSPGTGSGNTIYF
V: TRBV9

CDR3: CASSLGPGGWVAGEYEQYF
V: TRBV13

CDR3: CASSGTVRNTGELFF
V: TRBV9

CDR3: CASSLGTRETQYF
V: TRBV7-2

CDR3: CASSFDLSTDTQYF
V: TRBV5-1

CDR3: CASSLGRAMYSTDTQYF
V: TRBV5-4

CDR3: CSVRGGGQGLNTEAFF
V: TRBV29-1

CDR3: CASSFGLAPTYEQYF
V: TRBV27

CDR3: CASSLQGVTDTQYF
V: TRBV5-1

CDR3: CASSLGASGRRETQYF
V: TRBV5-4

CDR3: CASSPTGNTGELFF
V: TRBV18

CDR3: CASSPPGDFYGYTF
V: TRBV18

CDR3: CASSPDPSAYAGELFF
V: TRBV7-3

CDR3: CSVEERDQQFF
V: TRBV29-1

CDR3: CASSLQEKNYGYTF
V: TRBV21-1

CDR3: CASRLGPSTDTQYF
V: TRBV9

CDR3: CASSEGQGNYEQYF
V: TRBV9

CDR3: CASSLGVVTEAFF
V: TRBV5-8

CDR3: CASSPGLDQPQHF
V: TRBV7-9

CDR3: CASSEGRGTGELFF
V: TRBV2

CDR3: CASSAAQGAQYF
V: TRBV9

CDR3: CASSPYQGRNEKLFF
V: TRBV18

CDR3: CASSGSGTALEQYF
V: TRBV4-1

CDR3: CASSLSQSSGNTIYF
V: TRBV5-1

CDR3: CASSGAPGELFF
V: TRBV9

CDR3: CATSGSGPLKQFF
V: TRBV15

CDR3: CASSPSLLAGVSNTGELFF
V: TRBV5-1

CDR3: CASSRTGSLHTQYF
V: TRBV11-2

CDR3: CASSKLAGGSYNEQFF
V: TRBV6-4

CDR3: CASSARPGQPYSGANVLTF
V: TRBV7-6

CDR3: CASSLLGYGYTF
V: TRBV28

CDR3: CASSYEGAGTDTQYF
V: TRBV6-5

CDR3: CASSKDWRPNEKLFF
V: TRBV21-1

CDR3: CASSQAMDQTYEQYF
V: TRBV4-3

CDR3: CASSLMGQGFYGYTF
V: TRBV28

CDR3: CASSVSDSYYEQYF
V: TRBV9

CDR3: CASSFLAGRRADTQYF
V: TRBV27

CDR3: CASSDRASYNYGYTF
V: TRBV19

CDR3: CASTGQVVGQPQHF
V: TRBV2

CDR3: CASSLSSFQETQYF
V: TRBV5-1